A selection of T cell receptor beta chains follows, all from one sample in a study of CD8+ T cells in alopecia areata. Measured with immunoSEQ multiplex PCR; TCRdb has only the in-frame clones, and not every one. Of just over 5,500 clones listed, about 60% are singletons. Sample: skin, taken at week 0. The receptors here all came from a human donor with alopecia areata. Each CDR3 is given with its conserved first and last residue. The D gene is left open where the match is weak. Not all rows give a size; the values are once, few, many and, for expanded clones, a class.

>.|TRBV7-6|TRBJ2-5|.
CASSTGLIVPTPPGTQYF
TGTGCCAGCAGCACCGGCCTCATCGTCCCCACCCCACCCGGGACCCAGTACTTC
>.|TRBV6-7|TRBJ2-7|.
CASSSTLLARTSYEQYF
TGTGCCAGCAGTTCCACTCTCCTAGCCAGAACCTCATACGAGCAGTACTTC
>TRBD1|TRBV10-3|TRBJ1-6|once
CAISGQGVNSPLHF
TGTGCCATCAGCGGACAGGGCGTAAATTCACCCCTCCACTTT
>TRBD1|TRBV18|TRBJ1-1|.
CASSPPRQGLKNTEAFF
TGTGCCAGCTCACCACCCCGACAGGGACTAAAGAACACTGAAGCTTTCTTT
>TRBD1|TRBV7-9|TRBJ1-1|.
CASSRGTGTEAFF
TGTGCCAGCAGCCGCGGGACAGGGACTGAAGCTTTCTTT
>TRBD2|TRBV29-1|TRBJ2-1|few
CSAYGGGSYNEQFF
TGCAGCGCCTATGGGGGGGGATCTTACAATGAGCAGTTCTTC
>.|TRBV12-5|TRBJ2-5|.
CASGLGQGGETQYF
TGTGCTAGTGGTTTGGGGCAGGGAGGAGAGACCCAGTACTTC
>.|TRBV19|TRBJ1-2|.
CASSMVSAYGYTF
TGTGCCAGTAGTATGGTGTCAGCATATGGCTACACCTTC
>.|TRBV5-1|TRBJ2-1|.
CASSLDALGGLNEQFF
TGCGCCAGCAGCCTAGACGCGCTCGGGGGACTCAATGAGCAGTTCTTC
>.|TRBV10-3|TRBJ2-5|.
CAISDQPQETQYF
TGTGCCATCAGTGATCAGCCCCAAGAGACCCAGTACTTC
>.|TRBV6-5|TRBJ2-3|.
CASSYSGSHGDTQYF
TGTGCCAGCAGTTACTCGGGCAGCCATGGGGATACGCAGTATTTT
>.|TRBV19|TRBJ1-2|few
CASRWGEERTSYTF
TGTGCCAGTAGATGGGGAGAGGAGCGGACGAGCTACACCTTC
>.|TRBV5-1|TRBJ2-7|.
CASSSMVTYEQYF
TGCGCCAGCAGCTCTATGGTGACCTACGAGCAGTACTTC
>.|TRBV9|TRBJ1-2|.
CASSTQQLITF
TGTGCCAGCAGCACTCAACAGCTGATCACCTTC
>TRBD1|TRBV27|TRBJ1-5|.
CASSPRTGANNQPQHF
TGTGCCAGCAGTCCCCGGACAGGGGCTAACAATCAGCCCCAGCATTTT
>.|TRBV2|TRBJ2-7|once
CATQLMAYEQYF
TGTGCCACGCAACTGATGGCCTACGAGCAGTACTTC
>TRBD1|TRBV5-1|TRBJ2-1|.
CASSRDRGHNEQFF
TGCGCCAGCAGCCGGGACAGGGGTCACAATGAGCAGTTCTTC
>.|TRBV19|TRBJ1-1|few
CASSMGRGSVTEAFF
TGTGCCAGTAGTATGGGGCGGGGGTCCGTGACTGAAGCTTTCTTT
>TRBD2|TRBV6-6|TRBJ2-3|.
CASSWRGGTDTQYF
TGTGCCAGCAGTTGGCGGGGGGGCACAGATACGCAGTATTTT
>.|TRBV6-6|TRBJ1-2|once
CASTSQRSNYGYTF
TGTGCCAGCACCTCGCAGCGTTCTAACTATGGCTACACCTTC
>.|TRBV7-8|TRBJ2-7|.
CASNSWGDNPYEQYF
TGTGCCAGCAACTCTTGGGGGGACAACCCCTACGAGCAGTACTTC
>TRBD1|TRBV7-9|TRBJ2-5|.
CASSLSIGQGEETQYF
TGTGCCAGCAGCCTATCCATTGGGCAGGGGGAGGAGACCCAGTACTTC
>.|TRBV27|TRBJ1-2|.
CASSLSKGHYGYTF
TGTGCCAGCAGTTTATCGAAGGGGCACTATGGCTACACCTTC